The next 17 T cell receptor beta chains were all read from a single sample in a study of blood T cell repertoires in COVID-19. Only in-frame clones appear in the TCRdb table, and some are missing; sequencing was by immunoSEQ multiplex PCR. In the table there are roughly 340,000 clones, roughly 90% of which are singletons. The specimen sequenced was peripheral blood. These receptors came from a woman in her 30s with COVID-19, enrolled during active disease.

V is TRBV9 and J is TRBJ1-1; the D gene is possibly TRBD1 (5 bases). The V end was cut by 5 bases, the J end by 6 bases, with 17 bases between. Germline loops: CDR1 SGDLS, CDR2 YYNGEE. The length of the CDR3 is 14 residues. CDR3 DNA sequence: TGTGCCAGCAGTAGGTCGGGGGTCTGGCCTGAAGCTTTCTTT. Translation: CASSRSGVWPEAFF.

CDR3 in DNA: TGTGCAAGTCGCTTAGCCCCACAGGGGGCGGACGGGGAGCTGTTTTTT. This translates into CASRLAPQGADGELFF. The chain employs TRBV12-2 and TRBJ2-2; no check of the table's D call, TRBD1, against the DNA was made. TRBV12-2 is marked as a pseudogene. The CDR3 consists of 16 residues.

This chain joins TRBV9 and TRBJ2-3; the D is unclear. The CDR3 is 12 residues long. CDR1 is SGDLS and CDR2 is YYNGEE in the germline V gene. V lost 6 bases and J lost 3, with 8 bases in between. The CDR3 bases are TGTGCCAGCACCCAGGCTACAGATACGCAGTATTTT. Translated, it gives CASTQATDTQYF.

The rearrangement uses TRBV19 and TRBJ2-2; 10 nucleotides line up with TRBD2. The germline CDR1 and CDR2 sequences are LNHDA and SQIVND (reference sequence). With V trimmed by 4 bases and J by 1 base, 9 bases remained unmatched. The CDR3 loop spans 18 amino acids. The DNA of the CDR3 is TGTGCCAGTAGTAACCCTCACCTAGCGGGGGAGAACACCGGGGAGCTGTTTTTT. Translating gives CASSNPHLAGENTGELFF.

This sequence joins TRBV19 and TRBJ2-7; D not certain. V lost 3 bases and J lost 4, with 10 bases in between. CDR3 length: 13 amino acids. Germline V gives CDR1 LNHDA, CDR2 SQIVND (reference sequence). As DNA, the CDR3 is TGTGCCAGTAGTATTGTAGGAGATTACGAGCAGTACTTC. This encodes CASSIVGDYEQYF.

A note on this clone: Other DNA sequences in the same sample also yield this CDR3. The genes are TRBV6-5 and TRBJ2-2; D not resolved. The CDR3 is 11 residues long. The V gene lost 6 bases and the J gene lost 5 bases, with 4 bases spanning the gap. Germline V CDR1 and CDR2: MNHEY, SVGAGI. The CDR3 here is CASSRTGELFF. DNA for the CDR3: TGTGCCAGCAGCCGTACCGGGGAGCTGTTTTTT.

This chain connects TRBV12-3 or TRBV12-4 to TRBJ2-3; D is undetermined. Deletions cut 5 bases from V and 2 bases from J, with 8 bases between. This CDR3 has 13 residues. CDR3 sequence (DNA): TGTGCCAGCAGTCGGGTAATCACAGATACGCAGTATTTT. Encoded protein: CASSRVITDTQYF.

Here the CDR3 DNA reads TGCAGTGCTTGGAGCCCGGGTGGCTACACCTTC. The encoded protein is CSAWSPGGYTF. The chain recombines TRBV20-1 with TRBJ1-2, with no clear D. The CDR3 is 11 amino acids. The V gene's germline CDR1 is DFQATT and CDR2 SNEGSKA (reference sequence). V was shortened by 5 bases and J by 7 bases, with 11 bases between the two germline ends.

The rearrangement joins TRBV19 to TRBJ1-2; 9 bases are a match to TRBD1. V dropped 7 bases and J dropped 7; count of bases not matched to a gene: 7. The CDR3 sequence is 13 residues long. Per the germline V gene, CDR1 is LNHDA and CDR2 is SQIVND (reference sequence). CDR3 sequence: CASNEHRGLGYTF. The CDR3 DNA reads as TGTGCCAGTAATGAACACAGGGGGCTTGGCTACACCTTC.

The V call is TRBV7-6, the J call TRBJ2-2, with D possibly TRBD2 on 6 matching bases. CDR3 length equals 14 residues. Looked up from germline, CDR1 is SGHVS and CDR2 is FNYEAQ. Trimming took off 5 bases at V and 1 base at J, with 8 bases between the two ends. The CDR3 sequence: CASSISGNTGELFF. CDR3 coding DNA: TGTGCCAGCAGCATTAGCGGGAACACCGGGGAGCTGTTTTTT.

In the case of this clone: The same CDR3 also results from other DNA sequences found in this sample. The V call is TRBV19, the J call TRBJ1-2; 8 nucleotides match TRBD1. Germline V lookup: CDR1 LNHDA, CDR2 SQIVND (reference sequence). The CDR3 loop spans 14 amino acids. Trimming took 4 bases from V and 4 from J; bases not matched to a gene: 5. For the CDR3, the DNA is TGTGCCAGTAGTACGACGACAGGGGCCTATGGCTACACCTTC. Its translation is CASSTTTGAYGYTF.

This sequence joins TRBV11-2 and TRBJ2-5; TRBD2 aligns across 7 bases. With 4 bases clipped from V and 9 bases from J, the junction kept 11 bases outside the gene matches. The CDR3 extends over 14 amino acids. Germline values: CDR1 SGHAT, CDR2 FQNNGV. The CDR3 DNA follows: TGTGCCAGCAGCTCGGGGGGACCTCAAGTAGCCCAGTACTTC. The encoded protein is CASSSGGPQVAQYF.

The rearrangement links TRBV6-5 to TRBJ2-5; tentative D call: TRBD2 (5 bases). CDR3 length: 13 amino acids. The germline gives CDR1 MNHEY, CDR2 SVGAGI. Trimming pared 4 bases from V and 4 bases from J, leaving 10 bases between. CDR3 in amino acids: CASSFTRGETQYF. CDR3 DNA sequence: TGTGCCAGCAGTTTCACCCGGGGAGAGACCCAGTACTTC.

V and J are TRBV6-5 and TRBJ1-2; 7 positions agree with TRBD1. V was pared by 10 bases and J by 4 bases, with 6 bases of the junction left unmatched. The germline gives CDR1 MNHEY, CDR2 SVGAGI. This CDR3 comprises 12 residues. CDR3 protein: CATAQGTYGYTF. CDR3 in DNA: TGTGCCACCGCACAGGGGACCTATGGCTACACCTTC.

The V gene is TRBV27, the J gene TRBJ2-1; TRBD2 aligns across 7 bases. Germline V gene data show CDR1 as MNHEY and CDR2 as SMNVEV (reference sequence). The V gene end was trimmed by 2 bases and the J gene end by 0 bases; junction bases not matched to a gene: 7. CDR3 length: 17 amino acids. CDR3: CASSLGGGPSSYNEQFF. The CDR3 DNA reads TGTGCCAGCAGTTTAGGGGGGGGTCCTAGCTCCTACAATGAGCAGTTCTTC.

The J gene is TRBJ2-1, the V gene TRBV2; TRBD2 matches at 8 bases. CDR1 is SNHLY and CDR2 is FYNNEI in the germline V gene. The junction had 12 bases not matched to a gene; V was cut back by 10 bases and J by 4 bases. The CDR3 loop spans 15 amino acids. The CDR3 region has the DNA TGTGCCAACAAACCGGGACTAGGGGGATACAATGAGCAGTTCTTC. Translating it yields CANKPGLGGYNEQFF.

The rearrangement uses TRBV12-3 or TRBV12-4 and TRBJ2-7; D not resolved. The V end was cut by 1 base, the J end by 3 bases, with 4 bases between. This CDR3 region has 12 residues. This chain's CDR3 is CASSLDLYEQYF. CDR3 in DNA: TGTGCCAGCAGTTTAGATCTCTACGAGCAGTACTTC.